A selection of T cell receptor beta chains follows, all from one sample in a study of T cell responses to AZD1222 COVID-19 vaccine. TCRdb's table, derived via immunoSEQ multiplex PCR, lists solely in-frame clones and lacks some. The repertoire holds about 180,000 clones, with around 90% as singletons. This material consisted of peripheral blood, taken 28 days after the second dose of the MenACWY control vaccine. These TCRs come from an adult who received the MenACWY meningococcal vaccine as a control. Each CDR3 is given with its conserved first and last residue. The D gene is left open where the match is weak. Size is omitted from some rows. Given values are once, few, many or a class for expanded clones.

d_call	clone_size	j_call	v_call	cdr3_aa	cdr3_nt
TRBD1	NA	TRBJ2-5	TRBV6-5	CASNPGTGPGETQYF	TGTGCCAGCAACCCCGGGACAGGGCCGGGGGAGACCCAGTACTTC
TRBD1	NA	TRBJ2-1	TRBV2	CASSPRAGGGDEQFF	TGTGCCAGCAGTCCCAGGGCAGGGGGCGGGGATGAGCAGTTCTTC
NA	NA	TRBJ1-5	TRBV28	CASTTSSRPNQPQHF	TGTGCCAGCACCACATCAAGCAGGCCTAATCAGCCCCAGCATTTT
NA	NA	TRBJ1-2	TRBV18	CASSPGADYGYTF	TGTGCCAGCTCACCGGGGGCAGACTATGGCTACACCTTC
NA	NA	TRBJ1-5	TRBV3-1/TRBV3-2	CASSQVGPAVPQPQHF	TGTGCCAGCAGCCAAGTAGGGCCCGCCGTCCCTCAGCCCCAGCATTTT
TRBD1	NA	TRBJ1-3	TRBV7-2	CASSLASDRGYTIYF	TGTGCCAGCAGCTTAGCCTCGGACAGGGGTTACACCATATATTTT
TRBD1	few	TRBJ2-5	TRBV5-1	CASSPFLGQQETQYF	TGCGCCAGCAGCCCCTTTTTGGGACAGCAGGAGACCCAGTACTTC
NA	NA	TRBJ1-4	TRBV7-9	CASSPTDGSSEKLFF	TGTGCCAGCAGCCCGACGGACGGCTCTTCGGAAAAACTGTTTTTT
TRBD2	NA	TRBJ2-1	TRBV4-2	CASSQALLAGGKNEQFF	TGTGCCAGCAGCCAAGCACTCCTAGCGGGAGGTAAGAATGAGCAGTTCTTC
NA	once	TRBJ2-7	TRBV28	CASSLWDGSYEQYF	TGTGCCAGCAGTTTATGGGACGGTTCCTACGAGCAGTACTTC
NA	NA	TRBJ2-5	TRBV18	CASSPLGETQYF	TGTGCCAGCTCCCCCCTGGGTGAGACCCAGTACTTC
NA	NA	TRBJ1-1	TRBV19	CASSIQNTEAFF	TGTGCCAGTAGTATACAGAACACTGAAGCTTTCTTT
NA	NA	TRBJ2-7	TRBV4-1	CASTQGHRGASYEQYF	TGCGCCAGCACCCAGGGTCACCGGGGCGCTTCCTACGAGCAGTACTTC
NA	NA	TRBJ2-3	TRBV11-2	CASSIDAPAQYF	TGTGCCAGCAGCATCGACGCCCCCGCGCAGTATTTT
TRBD1	NA	TRBJ2-7	TRBV5-4	CASSSPGQGAYEQYF	TGTGCCAGCAGCTCCCCTGGACAGGGGGCCTACGAGCAGTACTTC
TRBD2	NA	TRBJ2-1	TRBV19	CASTLGASGLNEQFF	TGTGCCAGTACCCTTGGGGCTAGCGGGTTGAATGAGCAGTTCTTC
NA	few	TRBJ2-7	TRBV5-4	CASSLNYEQYF	TGTGCCAGCAGCCTGAACTACGAGCAGTACTTC
NA	NA	TRBJ2-7	TRBV6-2/TRBV6-3	CASSLASQGPQYF	TGTGCCAGCAGCCTCGCCTCACAGGGCCCGCAGTACTTC
TRBD2	NA	TRBJ2-5	TRBV29-1	CSVLGTRGGKTQYF	TGCAGCGTTCTTGGGACTAGAGGTGGTAAGACCCAGTACTTC
NA	NA	TRBJ2-5	TRBV9	CASSEKGRGPETQYF	TGTGCCAGCAGCGAGAAGGGGAGGGGGCCAGAGACCCAGTACTTC
NA	NA	TRBJ1-1	TRBV12-3/TRBV12-4	CASSPRGSTEAFF	TGTGCCAGCAGTCCTAGAGGGAGCACTGAAGCTTTCTTT
NA	NA	TRBJ2-1	TRBV7-2	CASSLAQIGSYNEQFF	TGTGCCAGCAGCTTAGCGCAAATTGGCTCCTACAATGAGCAGTTCTTC
TRBD2	once	TRBJ2-3	TRBV11-3	CASSLGTSGSYTQYF	TGTGCCAGCAGCCTCGGGACTAGCGGGAGTTATACGCAGTATTTT
TRBD1	NA	TRBJ2-5	TRBV3-1/TRBV3-2	CASSQAALQGESQYF	TGTGCCAGCAGCCAAGCTGCACTGCAGGGGGAGAGCCAGTACTTC
TRBD1	once	TRBJ1-2	TRBV10-3	CAIRTGGGYTF	TGTGCCATCAGGACAGGGGGCGGCTACACCTTC
NA	NA	TRBJ1-1	TRBV20-1	CSARENTEAFF	TGCAGTGCTCGGGAGAACACTGAAGCTTTCTTT
NA	NA	TRBJ2-6	TRBV5-1	CASSPQGSSGANVLTF	TGCGCCAGCAGCCCACAGGGTTCCTCTGGGGCCAACGTCCTGACTTTC
NA	once	TRBJ1-5	TRBV20-1	CSASKGAQPQHF	TGCAGTGCTAGTAAGGGTGCACAGCCCCAGCATTTT
TRBD1	NA	TRBJ1-4	TRBV28	CASRDGTGGLSGKLFF	TGTGCCAGCAGGGACGGGACAGGGGGCTTGTCGGGAAAACTGTTTTTT
NA	NA	TRBJ2-2	TRBV12-3/TRBV12-4	CASSALVGGELFF	TGTGCCAGCAGCGCTCTCGTGGGCGGGGAGCTGTTTTTT
TRBD1	NA	TRBJ2-6	TRBV19	CASIPTGKAGANVLTF	TGTGCCAGCATACCGACAGGGAAGGCTGGGGCCAACGTCCTGACTTTC
NA	NA	TRBJ1-1	TRBV28	CASSPDPGARLEAFF	TGTGCCAGCAGTCCCGATCCGGGGGCGCGACTTGAAGCTTTCTTT
TRBD1	NA	TRBJ2-5	TRBV28	CASSLSAGGGRETQYF	TGTGCCAGCAGTTTATCGGCAGGGGGCGGGCGGGAGACCCAGTACTTC
NA	NA	TRBJ1-2	TRBV29-1	CSVAGEGGYTF	TGCAGCGTTGCGGGGGAGGGTGGCTACACCTTC
TRBD2	once	TRBJ2-7	TRBV10-1	CASRGAGVAGGRTYEQYF	TGCGCCAGCAGGGGGGCCGGGGTAGCGGGAGGTCGGACCTACGAGCAGTACTTC
TRBD1	NA	TRBJ1-5	TRBV10-3	CAISSALTGGSNQPQHF	TGTGCCATCAGTTCAGCCTTGACAGGGGGTAGCAATCAGCCCCAGCATTTT
NA	NA	TRBJ2-7	TRBV11-2	CASSFVTESYEQYF	TGTGCCAGCAGCTTTGTGACAGAGTCCTACGAGCAGTACTTC
NA	NA	TRBJ2-1	TRBV11-1	CATRVGVSLNEQFF	TGTGCCACCCGGGTTGGGGTCTCCTTAAATGAGCAGTTCTTC
NA	NA	TRBJ1-2	TRBV29-1	CSVEGGGNYGYTF	TGCAGCGTTGAAGGGGGGGGCAACTATGGCTACACCTTC
NA	NA	TRBJ2-5	TRBV3-1/TRBV3-2	CASSRMEETQYF	TGTGCCAGCAGCCGGATGGAAGAGACCCAGTACTTC
NA	NA	TRBJ1-2	TRBV6-5	CASSRSHSSNYGYTF	TGTGCCAGCTCTCGAAGCCACAGCTCTAACTATGGCTACACCTTC
NA	NA	TRBJ1-1	TRBV5-1	CASSPEGLGTTEAFF	TGCGCCAGCAGCCCCGAGGGGTTGGGAACCACTGAAGCTTTCTTT